A selection of T cell receptor beta chains follows, all from one sample in a study of T cells after yellow fever vaccination. TCRdb re-analysed the 5' RACE reads in MiXCR, keeping a single row per CDR3 protein. The sample has fewer than 450,000 distinct CDR3 sequences; roughly 8.3% are singletons. The sequencing here drew on PBMCs, taken roughly 46 days after the first yellow fever vaccination. All receptors come from a man aged 18 to 35 who received the YFV17D yellow fever vaccine. Both conserved end residues are trimmed from each CDR3.

J | V | CDR3
TRBJ2-1 | TRBV4-2 | ASSQSEGGGASGEQF
TRBJ2-3 | TRBV19 | ASSIPAGGQGDTQY
TRBJ2-1 | TRBV20-1 | SARGSGSYNEQF
TRBJ1-6 | TRBV6-1 | ASSDDSGSSYNSPLH
TRBJ1-5 | TRBV15 | ATSRGYGESRNQPQH
TRBJ1-2 | TRBV28 | ASVKNYGYT
TRBJ2-1 | TRBV4-3 | ASSQVWRYNEQF
TRBJ1-4 | TRBV9 | ASSGQAINEKLF
TRBJ2-3 | TRBV5-4 | ASTKTGGKDTQY
TRBJ2-1 | TRBV7-9 | ASSYRQGAREQF
TRBJ1-3 | TRBV12-3/TRBV12-4 | ASGTLTIY
TRBJ2-3 | TRBV20-1 | SPWGMGTDTQY
TRBJ1-2 | TRBV6-5 | ASSYNREGGYT
TRBJ1-4 | TRBV20-1 | SASKTVYNEKLF
TRBJ2-7 | TRBV13 | ASSLGQGLSYEQY
TRBJ1-2 | TRBV29-1 | SVGTGDNFYGYT
TRBJ1-6 | TRBV11-2 | ASSWAGGAGSSYNSPLH
TRBJ2-1 | TRBV3-1 | ASSQGTSPLSYNEQF
TRBJ2-1 | TRBV7-9 | ASSLTVSNEQF
TRBJ1-6 | TRBV6-5 | ASSQRPGIFSYNSPLH
TRBJ2-2 | TRBV5-1 | ASSLEVSQINTGELF
TRBJ1-1 | TRBV5-1 | ASSPRQGAQNEAF
TRBJ2-2 | TRBV5-5 | ASSGQNTGELF
TRBJ1-5 | TRBV10-3 | AISGTAINQPQH
TRBJ2-7 | TRBV2 | ASIFGQGHSYEQY
TRBJ2-5 | TRBV4-3 | ASSQDRGTGQTQY
TRBJ2-7 | TRBV6-5 | ASSYSIQRASYEQY
TRBJ2-3 | TRBV5-1 | ASSSTGRNTDTQY
TRBJ2-5 | TRBV6-1 | ASSTLTGGDETQY
TRBJ2-2 | TRBV5-6 | ASSFRRDSRGGELF
TRBJ2-5 | TRBV5-1 | ASSLALNGQETQY
TRBJ2-6 | TRBV7-3 | ASSTGHQRANVLT
TRBJ1-6 | TRBV25-1 | ASQNLGAGSSYNSPLH
TRBJ1-5 | TRBV29-1 | SVETVPNQPQH
TRBJ2-5 | TRBV7-9 | ASSFRTSDSQY
TRBJ1-2 | TRBV4-2 | ASSQDGRDGTTGYGYT
TRBJ2-1 | TRBV4-2 | ASSQEPTEYNEQF
TRBJ2-1 | TRBV9 | ASSVGGGYHEQF
TRBJ1-5 | TRBV27 | ASSLRNINQPQH